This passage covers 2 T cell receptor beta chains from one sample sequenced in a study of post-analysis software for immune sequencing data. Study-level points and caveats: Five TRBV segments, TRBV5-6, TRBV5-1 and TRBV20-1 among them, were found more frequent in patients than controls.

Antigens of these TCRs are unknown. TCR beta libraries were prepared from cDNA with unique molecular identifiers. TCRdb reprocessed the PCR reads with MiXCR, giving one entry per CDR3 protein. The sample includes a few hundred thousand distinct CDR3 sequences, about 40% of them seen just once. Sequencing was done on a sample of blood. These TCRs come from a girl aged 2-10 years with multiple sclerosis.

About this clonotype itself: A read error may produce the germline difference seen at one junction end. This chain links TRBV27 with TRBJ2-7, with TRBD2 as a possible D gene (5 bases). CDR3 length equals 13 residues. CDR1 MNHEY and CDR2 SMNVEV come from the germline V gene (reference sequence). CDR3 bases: TGTGCCAGCAGTTTGACTAACTCCAACGAGCAGTACTTC. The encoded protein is CASSLTNSNEQYF.

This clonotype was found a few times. The CDR3 loop reads CASSLGSGGGYEQYF. CDR3 nucleotide sequence: TGTGCCAGCAGCTTGGGGTCAGGGGGCGGCTACGAGCAGTACTTC. This sequence joins TRBV5-6 and TRBJ2-4, with TRBD1 matching over 8 bases. The last part of the DNA fits TRBJ2-7 better; the J call may be wrong. Germline V lookup: CDR1 SGHDT, CDR2 YYEEEE. This CDR3 comprises 15 residues.